These 23 T cell receptor beta chains were all obtained from the same sample, sequenced in a study of identifying expanded T cells in peripheral blood (dated 2019 in TCRdb). The protocol used for the library was the immunoSEQ multiplex PCR assay. As stored in TCRdb, this immuneACCESS dataset retains in-frame rearrangements with V and J assigned. A fraction of the clones does not appear; measured against another copy, unresolved V genes explain less than half of the discrepancy, and the remainder lacks a known reason. A total of approximately 100,000 clones appear in this sample, around 88% of them only once. Together, the top ten hold about 16% of the sample. Sequencing was carried out using blood. The receptors were gathered from a person between 18 and 75 years old in good health.

This clone was detected once. The chain recombines TRBV7-8 with TRBJ1-2; D perhaps matches TRBD1 (6 bases). The germline V and J ends were trimmed by 5 bases and 8 bases, with 12 bases remaining between them. There are 12 residues in the CDR3. Germline-derived CDR1 and CDR2 are SGHVS and FQNEAQ. CDR3: CASSPGVVGYTF. The CDR3, as DNA: TGTGCCAGCAGCCCAGGGGTAGTCGGCTACACCTTC.

This clone was recorded only once. The chain recombines TRBV9 with TRBJ2-5; 7 nucleotides agree with TRBD2. Germline lookup yields CDR1 SGDLS and CDR2 YYNGEE. Unmatched junction bases numbered 1, after V lost 2 bases and J lost 0 bases. This CDR3 is 14 amino acids long. CDR3 sequence reads: CASSVGGNQETQYF. In DNA, the CDR3 is TGTGCCAGCAGCGTGGGAGGGAACCAAGAGACCCAGTACTTC. The entire variable domain, with the rest obtained from reference TRBV9 and TRBJ2-5, is as follows: DSGVTQTPKHLITATGQRVTLRCSPRSGDLSVYWYQQSLDQGLQFLIQYYNGEERAKGNILERFSAQQFPDLHSELNLSSLELGDSALYFCASSVGGNQETQYFGPGTRLLVL.

V and J are TRBV6-5 and TRBJ2-2; D call uncertain. This CDR3 spans 14 amino acids. V lost 6 bases and J lost 6, with 14 bases in between. Germline values: CDR1 MNHEY, CDR2 SVGAGI. The CDR3 region is CASSSEAWPGELFF. The CDR3 DNA reads TGTGCCAGCAGCTCCGAGGCATGGCCCGGGGAGCTGTTTTTT.

J is TRBJ1-1 and V is TRBV7-6; 10 nucleotides agree with TRBD1. The V and J ends lost 7 bases and 4 bases, in that order; junction bases with no gene match: 27. The CDR3 covers 21 residues. Germline V lookup: CDR1 SGHVS, CDR2 FNYEAQ. The CDR3 DNA follows: TGTGCCAGCACCGTCCTCCCCCCCCCGGAACGACAGGGGGCGTGGAGCACTGAAGCTTTCTTT. Translation gives CASTVLPPPERQGAWSTEAFF.

V usage is TRBV19 and J usage is TRBJ2-7, with 9 bases aligning to TRBD1. This CDR3 region has 14 residues. Germline assignment: CDR1 LNHDA and CDR2 SQIVND (reference sequence). With V trimmed by 3 bases and J by 1 base, 1 base remained unmatched. Written as DNA, the CDR3 is TGTGCCAGTAGTATTGGGACAGGGTCCTACGAGCAGTACTTC. Protein product: CASSIGTGSYEQYF.

This chain joins TRBV2 and TRBJ2-5; D gene ambiguous. V was clipped by 6 bases and J by 4 bases, with 12 bases between them. This CDR3 region has 13 residues. CDR1 SNHLY and CDR2 FYNNEI come from the germline V gene. CDR3 coding DNA: TGTGCCAGCAGACTATCCAAGCCAGAGACCCAGTACTTC. Its protein is CASRLSKPETQYF.

As regards this clone: This specimen includes other DNA sequences encoding the same CDR3. The chain links TRBV4-1 to TRBJ2-7; 14 positions agree with TRBD2. V lost 5 bases to trimming and J lost 1 base; unmatched junction nucleotides: 10. CDR3 length: 18 amino acids. Germline CDR1 MGHRA, CDR2 YSYEKL. In DNA, the CDR3 is TGCGCCAGCAGCGCTACCGGGACTAGCGGGGGTCGTTCCTACGAGCAGTACTTC. Translation: CASSATGTSGGRSYEQYF.

The gene calls are TRBV11-2 and TRBJ2-1, with D perhaps TRBD1 or TRBD2 (8 bases each). The CDR3 totals 15 residues. Between the trimmed V and J ends, which lost 5 bases and 3 bases, there was a span of 14 bases. Germline lookup yields CDR1 SGHAT and CDR2 FQNNGV. The CDR3 loop is CASSPGGTGYNEQFF. Here the CDR3 DNA reads TGTGCCAGCAGCCCGGGGGGGACAGGCTACAATGAGCAGTTCTTC.

The gene calls are TRBV6-5 and TRBJ1-2, with 8 bases that match TRBD1. There are 15 residues in the CDR3. CDR1 is MNHEY and CDR2 is SVGAGI in the germline V gene. V trimming: 9 bases; J trimming: 0 bases; junction bases outside the gene matches: 9. CDR3 sequence (DNA): TGTGCCAGTCGGGACAGGCGCCGAGCTAACTATGGCTACACCTTC. It encodes CASRDRRRANYGYTF.

This rearrangement joins TRBV18 to TRBJ2-2; the match to TRBD1 covers 7 bases. Germline CDR1 KGHSH, CDR2 LQKENI. This CDR3 contains 15 residues. J was trimmed by 7 bases and V by 1 base; bases with no gene match: 6. CDR3 nucleotide sequence: TGTGCCAGCTCACCACAGGGGGCGAACGGCGGGGAGCTGTTTTTT. Protein: CASSPQGANGGELFF.

This clone was counted between two and nine times. This sequence joins TRBV19 and TRBJ1-2, with a tentative D call TRBD1 (6 bases). The germline gives CDR1 LNHDA, CDR2 SQIVND (reference sequence). The CDR3 runs to 14 residues. The V end was cut by 5 bases, the J end by 10 bases, with 20 bases between. CDR3 coding DNA: TGTGCCAGTAGTCCCCGGGACAAGGAGGTTGTCTACACCTTC. It codes for CASSPRDKEVVYTF.

Comments on this clone: Other DNA sequences within the sample encode an identical CDR3. This chain joins TRBV7-9 and TRBJ2-5; D unclear. Per germline, CDR1 SEHNR and CDR2 FQNEAQ (reference sequence). There are 11 residues in the CDR3. V lost 5 bases and J 4 bases, leaving 5 bases between the germline ends. The DNA for the CDR3 is TGTGCCAGCAGCCCGGGAGAGACCCAGTACTTC. Translation: CASSPGETQYF.

This chain joins TRBV4-3 and TRBJ2-2; a possible D gene is TRBD1 (6 bases). The CDR3 has 20 amino acids. With 0 bases removed from V and 4 bases from J, the gap between germline ends came to 24 bases. Germline CDR1 is LGHNA and CDR2 is YSLEER. CDR3 in DNA: TGCGCCAGCAGCCAAGAGTACTCACAGGGTTGGCCCTCTATCACCGGGGAGCTGTTTTTT. It translates to CASSQEYSQGWPSITGELFF.

In its sample, this clone was seen once. The chain employs TRBV11-3 and TRBJ2-5; 12 bases are a match to TRBD1. Germline V CDR1 and CDR2: SGHNT, YENEEA. This CDR3 is 16 amino acids long. V shed 6 bases and J 5 bases; nucleotides not matched to a gene: 10. The CDR3 is CASSRGTGGMVETQYF. The CDR3 DNA reads as TGTGCCAGCAGTCGAGGGACAGGGGGCATGGTGGAGACCCAGTACTTC.

This chain connects TRBV28 to TRBJ1-2; unclear D gene. Looked up from germline, CDR1 is MDHEN and CDR2 is SYDVKM. This CDR3 region has 14 residues. Trimming cost V 5 bases and J 0 bases, with 10 bases left between them. CDR3 sequence: CASSENSANYGYTF. The CDR3 bases are TGTGCCAGCAGTGAGAACAGCGCTAACTATGGCTACACCTTC.

The chain combines TRBV2 with TRBJ2-2; D unresolved. V was pared by 4 bases and J by 1 base, with 10 bases between. The germline V gene encodes CDR1 SNHLY and CDR2 FYNNEI. The CDR3 loop spans 15 amino acids. CDR3 in DNA: TGTGCCAGCAGTGTTCTAGTAGAGAACACCGGGGAGCTGTTTTTT. Its protein is CASSVLVENTGELFF. Supplemented by reference TRBV2 and TRBJ2-2, the full variable domain reads EPEVTQTPSHQVTQMGQEVILRCVPISNHLYFYWYRQILGQKVEFLVSFYNNEISEKSEIFDDQFSVERPDGSNFTLKIRSTKLEDSAMYFCASSVLVENTGELFFGEGSRLTVL.

V and J are TRBV5-6 and TRBJ1-2; D gene ambiguous. This CDR3 is 12 amino acids long. Germline CDR1 SGHDT, CDR2 YYEEEE. Trimming stripped 1 base from V and 0 bases from J, with 1 base between. This CDR3 is CASSLSNYGYTF. CDR3 bases: TGTGCCAGCAGCTTGTCTAACTATGGCTACACCTTC. The variable domain in full, completed from reference TRBV5-6 and TRBJ1-2, reads DAGVTQSPTHLIKTRGQQVTLRCSPKSGHDTVSWYQQALGQGPQFIFQYYEEEERQRGNFPDRFSGHQFPNYSSELNVNALLLGDSALYLCASSLSNYGYTFGSGTRLTVV.

The CDR3 loop reads CASSPDTQETQYF. CDR3 sequence (DNA): TGTGCCAGCTCACCAGACACCCAAGAGACCCAGTACTTC. The rearrangement links TRBV18 to TRBJ2-5; no reliable D call. This CDR3 comprises 13 residues. The V gene lost 2 bases and the J gene lost 1 base, with 5 bases spanning the gap. Germline V gene data show CDR1 as KGHSH and CDR2 as LQKENI.

Concerning this clone itself: At the DNA level, this CDR3 is encoded by other sequences in the same sample as well. The V gene is TRBV18, the J gene TRBJ2-5, with unresolved D. Germline assignment: CDR1 KGHSH and CDR2 LQKENI. The ends were cut back, 3 bases at V and 2 bases at J, with 1 base in the middle. This CDR3 contains 11 residues. The CDR3 sequence is CASSPQETQYF. The DNA of the CDR3 is TGTGCCAGCTCACCGCAAGAGACCCAGTACTTC.

This CDR3 is CASSLAWRGGSTDTQYF. CDR3 nucleotides: TGTGCCAGCAGCTTAGCATGGCGGGGGGGAAGCACAGATACGCAGTATTTT. The V and J genes are TRBV7-6 and TRBJ2-3, with TRBD2 matching 9 bases. Germline CDR1 SGHVS, CDR2 FNYEAQ. The V and J ends lost 0 bases and 0 bases, in that order; junction bases with no gene match: 4. The CDR3 contains 17 residues.

The genes are TRBV4-3 and TRBJ2-2; D is possibly TRBD1 or TRBD2 (7 bases each). The CDR3 spans 15 residues. V shed 0 bases and J shed 4 bases, with 9 bases lying between them. Germline V gene data show CDR1 as LGHNA and CDR2 as YSLEER. CDR3 DNA: TGCGCCAGCAGCCAAGACAGGGGGGGCACCGGGGAGCTGTTTTTT. It specifies CASSQDRGGTGELFF.

This chain connects TRBV10-1 to TRBJ2-2; 9 bases map to TRBD1. The CDR3 contains 18 residues. The V gene end was trimmed by 7 bases and the J gene end by 3 bases; junction bases not matched to a gene: 15. Germline V CDR1 and CDR2: WNHNN, SYGVQD (reference sequence). CDR3 residues: CASTFAALQGADTGELFF. The CDR3 DNA is TGCGCCAGCACCTTTGCGGCGCTACAGGGGGCCGACACCGGGGAGCTGTTTTTT.

The chain carries TRBV5-6 and TRBJ2-2; D remains unclear. V lost 0 bases and J 7 bases, leaving 10 bases between the germline ends. This CDR3 is built from 14 residues. CDR1 is SGHDT and CDR2 is YYEEEE in the germline V gene. DNA for the CDR3: TGTGCCAGCAGCTTGGGAACTTTTGTCGGGGAGCTGTTTTTT. It codes for CASSLGTFVGELFF.